This is a list of T cell receptor beta chains from one sample in a study of T cells after yellow fever vaccination. One entry per CDR3 protein results from TCRdb running MiXCR on the 5' RACE reads. The sample includes about 320,000 distinct CDR3 sequences, over 3.5% of them seen just once. The sequencing used PBMCs, collected 15 days after the yellow fever booster vaccination. The receptors were gathered from a man aged 18 to 30 who received the YFV17D yellow fever vaccine. CDR3s include the opening cysteine and the closing phenylalanine or tryptophan. A D gene is named only where the DNA matches it firmly. Clone size is shown for a subset of rows, as once, few, many or a class of expanded clone.

clone_size: .
d_call: .
j_call: TRBJ2-1
v_call: TRBV7-2
cdr3_nt: TGTGCCAGCAGAGCCATGGGGGGGCGGGGCAATGAGCAGTTCTTC
cdr3_aa: CASRAMGGRGNEQFF

clone_size: .
d_call: .
j_call: TRBJ2-5
v_call: TRBV6-5
cdr3_nt: TGTGCCAGCAGTGTGTGGGGTGAAGAGACCCAGTACTTC
cdr3_aa: CASSVWGEETQYF

clone_size: many
d_call: .
j_call: TRBJ2-7
v_call: TRBV12-3/TRBV12-4
cdr3_nt: TGTGCCAGCAGTGCGGGGGCATACTACGAGCAGTACTTC
cdr3_aa: CASSAGAYYEQYF

clone_size: few
d_call: .
j_call: TRBJ1-2
v_call: TRBV5-1
cdr3_nt: TGCGCCAGCAGCTTGGGCGGATACAGGGAGTATGGCTACACCTTC
cdr3_aa: CASSLGGYREYGYTF

clone_size: many
d_call: TRBD1
j_call: TRBJ1-4
v_call: TRBV5-5
cdr3_nt: TGTGCCAGCAGCTTGGCCCATCGGACAGGGGGTGAAAAACTGTTTTTT
cdr3_aa: CASSLAHRTGGEKLFF

clone_size: .
d_call: .
j_call: TRBJ2-1
v_call: TRBV6-1
cdr3_nt: TGTGCCAGCACCCGGGACGGATCGTACAATGAGCAGTTCTTC
cdr3_aa: CASTRDGSYNEQFF

clone_size: many
d_call: .
j_call: TRBJ2-3
v_call: TRBV7-6
cdr3_nt: TGTGCCAGCAGCTCCGGACTCTATACGCAGTATTTT
cdr3_aa: CASSSGLYTQYF

clone_size: few
d_call: .
j_call: TRBJ1-1
v_call: TRBV18
cdr3_nt: TGTGCCAGCTCACCTTCAGGGGTTGAAGCTTTCTTT
cdr3_aa: CASSPSGVEAFF

clone_size: few
d_call: TRBD2
j_call: TRBJ2-1
v_call: TRBV5-1
cdr3_nt: TGCGCCAGCAGAAGGACTAGCGGGGGGGTTTACAATGAGCAGTTCTTC
cdr3_aa: CASRRTSGGVYNEQFF

clone_size: many
d_call: .
j_call: TRBJ2-5
v_call: TRBV4-2
cdr3_nt: TGTGCCAGCAGCCAAGCAGGTGGTCCAGGTTCGGGAGAGACCCAGTACTTC
cdr3_aa: CASSQAGGPGSGETQYF

clone_size: many
d_call: TRBD2
j_call: TRBJ2-2
v_call: TRBV28
cdr3_nt: TGTGCCAGTGCCCGGGGGGGGTCCCACACCGGGGAGCTGTTTTTT
cdr3_aa: CASARGGSHTGELFF

clone_size: .
d_call: .
j_call: TRBJ2-1
v_call: TRBV6-5
cdr3_nt: TGTGCCAGCAGTTACCGGGACTCGGCCTACAATGAGCAGTTCTTC
cdr3_aa: CASSYRDSAYNEQFF

clone_size: many
d_call: TRBD1
j_call: TRBJ1-1
v_call: TRBV6-5
cdr3_nt: TGTGCCAGCAGACCGCGACAGGGCGGAGCTGAAGCTTTCTTT
cdr3_aa: CASRPRQGGAEAFF

clone_size: many
d_call: TRBD1
j_call: TRBJ1-2
v_call: TRBV20-1
cdr3_nt: TGCAGTGCTAGACGTACAGGGGAGGTGCATGGCTACACCTTC
cdr3_aa: CSARRTGEVHGYTF

clone_size: many
d_call: .
j_call: TRBJ2-1
v_call: TRBV20-1
cdr3_nt: TGCAGTGCTAGCAAGGAAAGCTCCTACAATGAGCAGTTCTTC
cdr3_aa: CSASKESSYNEQFF

clone_size: many
d_call: .
j_call: TRBJ1-1
v_call: TRBV24-1
cdr3_nt: TGTGCCACCAGTGATTCCTGGGGCACTGAAGCTTTCTTT
cdr3_aa: CATSDSWGTEAFF

clone_size: many
d_call: .
j_call: TRBJ2-3
v_call: TRBV4-3
cdr3_nt: TGCGCCAGCAGCCAAGAACTAGAAACAGATACGCAGTATTTT
cdr3_aa: CASSQELETDTQYF

clone_size: few
d_call: .
j_call: TRBJ2-3
v_call: TRBV11-2
cdr3_nt: TGTGCCAGCAGCTTAGTGGGTAGCAGCGATACGCAGTATTTT
cdr3_aa: CASSLVGSSDTQYF

clone_size: many
d_call: .
j_call: TRBJ2-5
v_call: TRBV18
cdr3_nt: TGTGCCAGCTCACTACCGACTAGTTCGGAGACCCAGTACTTC
cdr3_aa: CASSLPTSSETQYF

clone_size: few
d_call: .
j_call: TRBJ2-7
v_call: TRBV4-2
cdr3_nt: TGTGCCAGCAGCCAAACCGGGACTGATAGGATTCTTAACGAGCAGTACTTC
cdr3_aa: CASSQTGTDRILNEQYF

clone_size: .
d_call: .
j_call: TRBJ2-3
v_call: TRBV5-1
cdr3_nt: TGCGCCAGCGCACCCGGGGCAGCCCGAGCGGCAGATACGCAGTATTTT
cdr3_aa: CASAPGAARAADTQYF

clone_size: .
d_call: .
j_call: TRBJ1-1
v_call: TRBV6-6
cdr3_nt: TGTGCCAGCAGTCTTCCCCAGGACTTCCCCACTGAAGCTTTCTTT
cdr3_aa: CASSLPQDFPTEAFF

clone_size: many
d_call: TRBD2
j_call: TRBJ2-1
v_call: TRBV24-1
cdr3_nt: TGTGCCACCAGTGACCCGAGCGGGGGCGCTTACAATGAGCAGTTCTTC
cdr3_aa: CATSDPSGGAYNEQFF

clone_size: many
d_call: .
j_call: TRBJ2-3
v_call: TRBV7-9
cdr3_nt: TGTGCCAGCAGCTACCTGGACAGCACAGATACGCAGTATTTT
cdr3_aa: CASSYLDSTDTQYF

clone_size: many
d_call: .
j_call: TRBJ1-4
v_call: TRBV7-9
cdr3_nt: TGTGCCAGCAGCGTCCAGGGTTCGACTAATGAAAAACTGTTTTTT
cdr3_aa: CASSVQGSTNEKLFF

clone_size: .
d_call: .
j_call: TRBJ2-2
v_call: TRBV25-1
cdr3_nt: TGTGCCAGCAGTGAATATCCCGGGGAGCTGTTTTTT
cdr3_aa: CASSEYPGELFF

clone_size: .
d_call: TRBD1
j_call: TRBJ2-1
v_call: TRBV5-1
cdr3_nt: TGCGCCAGCAACTCCGGGACAGGGACTAACAATGAGCAGTTCTTC
cdr3_aa: CASNSGTGTNNEQFF